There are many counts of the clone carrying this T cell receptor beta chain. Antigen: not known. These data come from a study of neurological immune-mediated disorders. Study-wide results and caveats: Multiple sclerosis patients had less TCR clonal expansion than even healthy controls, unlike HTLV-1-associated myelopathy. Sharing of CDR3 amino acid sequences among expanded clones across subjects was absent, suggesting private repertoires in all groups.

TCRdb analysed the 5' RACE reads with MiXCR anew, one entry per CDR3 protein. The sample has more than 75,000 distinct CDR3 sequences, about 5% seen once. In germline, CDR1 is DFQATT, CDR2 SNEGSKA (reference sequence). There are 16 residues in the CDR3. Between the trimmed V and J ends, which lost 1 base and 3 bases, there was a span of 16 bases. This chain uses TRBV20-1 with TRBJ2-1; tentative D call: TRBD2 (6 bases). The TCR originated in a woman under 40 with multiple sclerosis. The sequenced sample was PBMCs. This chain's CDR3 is CSARGLGGALYNEQFF. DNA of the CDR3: TGCAGTGCTAGAGGTTTGGGCGGGGCGCTCTACAATGAGCAGTTCTTC.